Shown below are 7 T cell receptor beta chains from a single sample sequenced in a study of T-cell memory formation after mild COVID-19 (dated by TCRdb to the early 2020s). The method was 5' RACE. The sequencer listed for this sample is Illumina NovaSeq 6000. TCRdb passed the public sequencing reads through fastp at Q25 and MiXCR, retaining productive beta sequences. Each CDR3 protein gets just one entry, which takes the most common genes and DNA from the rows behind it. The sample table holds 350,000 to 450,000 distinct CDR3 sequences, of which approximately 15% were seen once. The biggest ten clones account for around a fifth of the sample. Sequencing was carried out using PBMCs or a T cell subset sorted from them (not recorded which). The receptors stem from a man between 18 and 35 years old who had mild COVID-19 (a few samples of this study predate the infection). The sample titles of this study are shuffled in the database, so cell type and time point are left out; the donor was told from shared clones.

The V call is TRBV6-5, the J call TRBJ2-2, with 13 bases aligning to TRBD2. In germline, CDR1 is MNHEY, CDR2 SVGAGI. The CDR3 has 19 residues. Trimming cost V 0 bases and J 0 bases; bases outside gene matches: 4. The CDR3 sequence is CASSYSTSGGPSNTGELFF. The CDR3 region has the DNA TGTGCCAGCAGTTACTCGACTAGCGGGGGGCCTTCGAACACCGGGGAGCTGTTTTTT.

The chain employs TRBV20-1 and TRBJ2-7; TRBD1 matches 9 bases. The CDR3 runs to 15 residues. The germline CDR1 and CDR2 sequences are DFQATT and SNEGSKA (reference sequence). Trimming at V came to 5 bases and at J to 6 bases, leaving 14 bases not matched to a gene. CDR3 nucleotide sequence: TGCAGTGCTGGAACAGACAGGGGGTTCCGGGGCGAGCAGTACTTC. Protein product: CSAGTDRGFRGEQYF.

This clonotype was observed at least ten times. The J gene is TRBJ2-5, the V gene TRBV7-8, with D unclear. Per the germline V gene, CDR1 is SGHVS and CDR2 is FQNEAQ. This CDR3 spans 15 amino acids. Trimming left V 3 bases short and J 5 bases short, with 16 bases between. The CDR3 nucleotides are TGTGCCAGCAGCTTGCCGTACGTGGGTCCGGAGACCCAGTACTTC. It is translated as CASSLPYVGPETQYF.

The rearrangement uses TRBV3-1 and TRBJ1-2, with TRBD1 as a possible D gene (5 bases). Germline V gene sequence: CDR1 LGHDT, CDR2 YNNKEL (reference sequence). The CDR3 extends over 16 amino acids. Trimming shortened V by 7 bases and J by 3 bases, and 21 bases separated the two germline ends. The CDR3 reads CASTPYRDAEDYGYTF. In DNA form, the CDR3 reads TGTGCCAGCACCCCCTACCGGGACGCGGAGGACTATGGCTACACCTTC.

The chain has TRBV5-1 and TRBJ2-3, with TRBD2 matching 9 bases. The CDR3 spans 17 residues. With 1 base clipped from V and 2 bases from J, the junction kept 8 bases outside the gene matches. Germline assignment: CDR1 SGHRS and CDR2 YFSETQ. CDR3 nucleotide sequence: TGCGCCAGCAGCTTGAGGGTAGCGGGGGCCCTCACAGATACGCAGTATTTT. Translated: CASSLRVAGALTDTQYF.

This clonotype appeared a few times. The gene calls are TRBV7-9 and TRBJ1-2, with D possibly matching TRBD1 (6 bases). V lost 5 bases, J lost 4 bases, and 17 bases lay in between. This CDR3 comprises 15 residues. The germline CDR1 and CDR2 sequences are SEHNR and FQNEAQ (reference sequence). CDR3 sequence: CASSQHLGGSYGYTF. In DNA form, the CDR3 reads TGTGCCAGCAGCCAACATCTAGGGGGGAGCTATGGCTACACCTTC.

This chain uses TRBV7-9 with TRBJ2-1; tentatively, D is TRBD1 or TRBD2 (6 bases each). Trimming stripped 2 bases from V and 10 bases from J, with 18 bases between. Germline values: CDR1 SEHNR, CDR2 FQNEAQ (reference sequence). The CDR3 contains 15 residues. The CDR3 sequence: CASSLRGLMAGEQFF. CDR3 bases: TGTGCCAGCAGCTTACGGGGGCTGATGGCAGGAGAGCAGTTCTTC.